This T cell receptor (beta chain) comes out of a study of cytomegalovirus exposure and HLA in healthy donors. Trimming pared 4 bases from V and 3 bases from J, leaving 11 bases between. The CDR3 is 15 amino acids. Germline V gene lookup returns CDR1 SGHDT and CDR2 YYEEEE. The PCR contained 60 Vbeta and 13 Jbeta primers. Profiled with immunoSEQ multiplex PCR; TCRdb holds only in-frame clones, not every one. The sample lists approximately 200,000 clones, approximately 78% occurring once. This clone was observed once. The clonotype comes from a woman between 45 and 65 years old in good health and CMV-seropositive. The sequenced sample consisted of PBMCs. The chain has TRBV5-6 and TRBJ1-6; possibly TRBD1 for D (5 bases). CDR3 nucleotide sequence: TGTGCCAGCAGCACCTACAGGAACTATAATTCACCCCTCCACTTT. Protein sequence: CASSTYRNYNSPLHF.